This TCR beta chain was identified in a study of blood T cell repertoires in COVID-19. Background on the study: Acute-phase and convalescent COVID-19 samples originated in the United States, Italy and Spain. PBMCs, B-cell-depleted T cells, or T cells provided the cDNA or gDNA that made up the material.

In the original processing: Estimates of nucleated cell counts were drawn from the amplification of reference gene primers. Profiling relied on immunoSEQ multiplex PCR, and the TCRdb table lists in-frame clones only, not all of them. That table furnishes V, J and clone size, whereas the DNA furnished D and trimming. Of about 260,000 clones in the sample, approximately 80% are singletons; the top ten hold 8% to 9.5%. Trimming took 2 bases from V and 1 from J; bases not matched to a gene: 2. CDR3 length equals 15 residues. Germline CDR1 is MDHEN and CDR2 is SYDVKM. Sequenced sample: peripheral blood. The origin of this receptor is a human donor in a cohort sampled during active COVID-19. The rearrangement joins TRBV28 to TRBJ2-5; the match to TRBD2 covers 9 bases. The DNA of the CDR3 is TGTGCCAGCAGTTTAAGGCGGGGGGGCCAAGAGACCCAGTACTTC. Its protein product is CASSLRRGGQETQYF.